This T cell receptor beta chain was recorded in a study of blood T cell repertoires in COVID-19. Overall study: The United States, Italy and Spain provided the acute and convalescent COVID-19 samples.

Measured with immunoSEQ multiplex PCR; TCRdb has only the in-frame clones, and not every one. The sample consists of approximately 170,000 clones, approximately 83% of them appearing once. The V and J ends lost 5 bases and 9 bases respectively, with 14 bases between them. The CDR3 runs to 14 residues. The germline CDR1 and CDR2 sequences are SEHNR and FQNEAQ (reference sequence). V is TRBV7-9 and J is TRBJ1-6, with no clear D. The sequenced material came from peripheral blood. The source is a man between 65 and 80 years old with active or convalescent COVID-19. DNA for the CDR3: TGTGCCAGCAGCCCCTCCACCACTGGTTCACCCCTCCACTTT. Encoded protein: CASSPSTTGSPLHF.